This TCR beta chain was identified during a study of PD-1 blockade in mismatch repair-deficient tumors. PCR or immunohistochemistry showed mismatch repair deficiency in every enrolled patient. Germline V lookup: CDR1 SGHTA, CDR2 FQGNSA. CDR3 length: 13 residues. V lost 7 bases, J lost 4 bases, and 12 bases lay in between. Generated by immunoSEQ multiplex PCR, the TCRdb table keeps only in-frame clones and is missing some. The table lists 85,000 to 130,000 clones, under 90% of them singletons. This chain links TRBV7-2 with TRBJ2-3; no reliable D call. This TCR derives from an adult with mismatch repair-deficient cancer. The material was peripheral blood, obtained approximately 35 weeks after starting pembrolizumab. DNA of the CDR3: TGTGCCAGCAAACCGGGCCGCCCAGATACGCAGTATTTT. Its protein product is CASKPGRPDTQYF.